This TCR beta chain derives from a study of lymphopenia after photon versus proton radiotherapy. Generated by immunoSEQ multiplex PCR, the TCRdb table keeps only in-frame clones and is missing some. The sample records 40,000 or so clones, about 94% being singletons. Per the germline V gene, CDR1 is ENHRY and CDR2 is SYGVKD. V lost 4 bases, J lost 0 bases, and 13 bases lay in between. The CDR3 spans 16 residues. To note about this clone: No antigen is known for it.

Findings and limits, study-wide: In patients who died, overall survival fell as post-nadir TCR diversity dropped more. After the lymphocyte nadir, photon-treated repertoires showed oligoclonal expansion, especially of CD8+ Temra cells. Proton therapy kept repertoires fairly stable, unlike photons, which gained effector/memory cells. Survival link was tested only in deceased patients; proton benefit remains a possibility.

This TCR was sampled from a man aged 60 to 75 with cholangiocarcinoma. The V and J genes are TRBV10-3 and TRBJ1-5, with a tentative D call TRBD1 (5 bases). Sequencing was performed on peripheral blood, taken from a patient treated with photon-based radiotherapy. CDR3 bases: TGTGCCATCAGTGGAGGGGTCGGGGGTAGCAATCAGCCCCAGCATTTT. Translating gives CAISGGVGGSNQPQHF.